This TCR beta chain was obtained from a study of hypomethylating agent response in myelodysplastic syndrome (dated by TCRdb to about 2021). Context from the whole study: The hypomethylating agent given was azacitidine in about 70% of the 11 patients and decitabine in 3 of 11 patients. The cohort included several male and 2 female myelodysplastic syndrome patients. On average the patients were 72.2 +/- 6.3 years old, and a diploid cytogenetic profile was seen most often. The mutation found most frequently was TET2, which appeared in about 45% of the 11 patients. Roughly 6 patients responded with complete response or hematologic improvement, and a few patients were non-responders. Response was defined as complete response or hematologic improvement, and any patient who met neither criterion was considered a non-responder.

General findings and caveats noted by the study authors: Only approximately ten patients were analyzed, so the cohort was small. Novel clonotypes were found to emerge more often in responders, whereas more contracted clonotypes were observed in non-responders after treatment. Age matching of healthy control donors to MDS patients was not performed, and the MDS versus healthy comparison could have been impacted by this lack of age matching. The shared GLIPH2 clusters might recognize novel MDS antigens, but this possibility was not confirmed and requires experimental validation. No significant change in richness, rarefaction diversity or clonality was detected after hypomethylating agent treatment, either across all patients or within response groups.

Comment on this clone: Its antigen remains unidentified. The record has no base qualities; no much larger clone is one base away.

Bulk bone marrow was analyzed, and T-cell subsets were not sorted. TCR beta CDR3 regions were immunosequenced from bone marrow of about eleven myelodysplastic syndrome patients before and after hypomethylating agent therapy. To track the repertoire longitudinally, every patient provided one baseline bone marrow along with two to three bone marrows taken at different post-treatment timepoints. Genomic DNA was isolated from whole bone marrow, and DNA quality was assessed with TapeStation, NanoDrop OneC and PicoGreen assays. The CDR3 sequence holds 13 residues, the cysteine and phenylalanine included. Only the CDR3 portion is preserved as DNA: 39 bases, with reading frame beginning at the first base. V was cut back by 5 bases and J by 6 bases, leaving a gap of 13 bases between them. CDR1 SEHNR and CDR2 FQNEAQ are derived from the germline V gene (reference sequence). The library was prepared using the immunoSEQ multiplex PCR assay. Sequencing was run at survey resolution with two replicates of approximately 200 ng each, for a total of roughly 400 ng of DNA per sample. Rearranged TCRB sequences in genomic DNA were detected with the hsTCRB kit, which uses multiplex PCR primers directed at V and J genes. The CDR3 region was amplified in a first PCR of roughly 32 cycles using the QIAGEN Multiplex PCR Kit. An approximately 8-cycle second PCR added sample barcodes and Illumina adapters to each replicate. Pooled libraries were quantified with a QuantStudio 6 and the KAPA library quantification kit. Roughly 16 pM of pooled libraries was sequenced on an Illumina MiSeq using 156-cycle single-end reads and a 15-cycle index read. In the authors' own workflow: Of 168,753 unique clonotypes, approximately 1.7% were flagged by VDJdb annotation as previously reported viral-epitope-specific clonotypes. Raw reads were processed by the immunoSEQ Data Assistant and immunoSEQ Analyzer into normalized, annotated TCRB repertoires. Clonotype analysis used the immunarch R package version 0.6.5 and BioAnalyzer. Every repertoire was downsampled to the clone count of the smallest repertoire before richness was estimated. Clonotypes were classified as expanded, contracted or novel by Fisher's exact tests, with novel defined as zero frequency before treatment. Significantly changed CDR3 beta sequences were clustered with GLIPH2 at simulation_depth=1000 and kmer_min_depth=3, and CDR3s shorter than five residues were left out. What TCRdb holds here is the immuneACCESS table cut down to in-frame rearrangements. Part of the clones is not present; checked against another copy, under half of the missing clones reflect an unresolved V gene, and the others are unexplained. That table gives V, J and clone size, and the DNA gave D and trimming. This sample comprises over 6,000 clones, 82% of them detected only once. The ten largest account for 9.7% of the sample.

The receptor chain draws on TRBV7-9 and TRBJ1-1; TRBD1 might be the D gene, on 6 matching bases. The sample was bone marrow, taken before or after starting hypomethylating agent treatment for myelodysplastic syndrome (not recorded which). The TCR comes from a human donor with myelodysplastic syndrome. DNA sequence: TGTGCCAGCAGCACAGGGCTGGTACCTGAAGCTTTCTTT. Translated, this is CASSTGLVPEAFF.